A single sample gave rise to the 10 T cell receptor beta chains below, sequenced in a study of early T cells in non-severe SARS-CoV-2 infection. A single record per CDR3 protein comes from TCRdb applying MiXCR to the 5' RACE reads. The table records some 57,000 distinct CDR3 sequences, roughly 5.5% of them present only once. Sequencing used whole blood. The source is an adult who was a healthcare worker with PCR-confirmed SARS-CoV-2 infection or an uninfected control (not recorded which).

This clonotype occurred many times. CDR3 nucleotide sequence: TGTGCCAGCAACCAACTTGGACAATTCACCGGGGAGCTGTTTTTT. Protein sequence: CASNQLGQFTGELFF. This chain links TRBV7-9 with TRBJ2-2, with a possible D match to TRBD1 (5 bases). V lost 7 bases and J 4 bases, leaving 16 bases between the germline ends. This CDR3 is 15 amino acids long. The germline V gene encodes CDR1 SEHNR and CDR2 FQNEAQ (reference sequence).

The chain combines TRBV6-6 with TRBJ1-2; D is undetermined. The CDR3 loop spans 14 amino acids. V shed 2 bases and J shed 1 base, with 8 bases lying between them. Germline values: CDR1 MNHNY, CDR2 SVGAGI (reference sequence). For the CDR3, the DNA is TGTGCCAGCAGTTACGAACGGGTTAACTATGGCTACACCTTC. Amino acids: CASSYERVNYGYTF.

This clonotype appeared many times. The V call is TRBV7-8, the J call TRBJ1-5; tentative D call: TRBD1 (5 bases). CDR3 size: 14 residues. Germline values: CDR1 SGHVS, CDR2 FQNEAQ. Trimming left V 2 bases short and J 8 bases short, with 13 bases between. CDR3 region: CASSLLGVIEPQHF. For the CDR3, the DNA is TGTGCCAGCAGCTTACTAGGGGTTATCGAGCCCCAGCATTTT.

A few counts support this clonotype. This chain uses TRBV7-9 with TRBJ1-4, with 9 bases lining up with TRBD1. The germline gives CDR1 SEHNR, CDR2 FQNEAQ (reference sequence). J lost 4 bases, V lost 2 bases, and 2 bases had no gene match. This CDR3 contains 15 residues. CDR3 in DNA: TGTGCCAGCAGCTTAACAGGGGGCGGTAATGAAAAACTGTTTTTT. It specifies CASSLTGGGNEKLFF.

This clonotype was seen at least ten times. The J gene is TRBJ2-6, the V gene TRBV6-5; D is perhaps TRBD2 (5 bases). Per germline, CDR1 MNHEY and CDR2 SVGAGI. V lost 0 bases, J lost 0 bases, and 6 bases lay in between. This CDR3 spans 16 amino acids. CDR3 nucleotide sequence: TGTGCCAGCAGTTACTCCGGGAACTCTGGGGCCAACGTCCTGACTTTC. Protein product: CASSYSGNSGANVLTF.

This clonotype was counted many times. The chain is built from TRBV18 and TRBJ1-4, with D tentatively TRBD1 (5 bases). From germline, CDR1 is KGHSH and CDR2 LQKENI. V shed 3 bases and J shed 2 bases, with 10 bases lying between them. This CDR3 contains 15 residues. CDR3 sequence reads: CASSPNGGTNEKLFF. The CDR3 nucleotides read TGTGCCAGCTCACCGAATGGGGGGACTAATGAAAAACTGTTTTTT. The full variable domain, its missing parts supplied by reference TRBV18 and TRBJ1-4, is NAGVMQNPRHLVRRRGQEARLRCSPMKGHSHVYWYRQLPEEGLKFMVYLQKENIIDESGMPKERFSAEFPKEGPSILRIQQVVRGDSAAYFCASSPNGGTNEKLFFGSGTQLSVL.

This clonotype was observed at least ten times. The chain has TRBV5-5 and TRBJ1-3; D gene ambiguous. The germline gives CDR1 SGHKS, CDR2 YYEKEE (reference sequence). The V end was cut by 4 bases, the J end by 0 bases, with 17 bases between. The CDR3 consists of 17 residues. The CDR3 nucleotides read TGTGCCAGCAGCCCGAGTCTGCAGGAAAGCTCTGGAAACACCATATATTTT. Protein product: CASSPSLQESSGNTIYF. The full variable domain, rest sourced from reference TRBV5-5 and TRBJ1-3, is DAGVTQSPTHLIKTRGQQVTLRCSPISGHKSVSWYQQVLGQGPQFIFQYYEKEERGRGNFPDRFSARQFPNYSSELNVNALLLGDSALYLCASSPSLQESSGNTIYFGEGSWLTVV.

This clonotype was counted a few times. The CDR3 protein is CASRDREGPSGANVLTF. The CDR3 DNA is TGTGCCAGCAGAGACAGGGAGGGCCCGTCTGGGGCCAACGTCCTGACTTTC. The rearrangement links TRBV12-3 or TRBV12-4 to TRBJ2-6, with D perhaps assigned TRBD1 or TRBD2 (7 bases each). Trimming stripped 6 bases from V and 1 base from J, with 16 bases between. The CDR3 is made up of 17 amino acids.

This clonotype was observed many times. The chain employs TRBV6-1 and TRBJ1-4, with TRBD1 identical over 9 bases. Trimming cost V 10 bases and J 5 bases; bases outside gene matches: 11. This CDR3 spans 15 amino acids. Germline CDR1 and CDR2: MNHNS and SASEGT. CDR3 DNA: TGTGCCATCCGGGGGCACGACAGGGGGAATGAAAAACTGTTTTTT. Translation gives CAIRGHDRGNEKLFF.

The chain uses TRBV6-5 and TRBJ2-1; D is unclear. CDR1 MNHEY and CDR2 SVGAGI come from the germline V gene. Trimming shortened V by 4 bases and J by 10 bases, and 8 bases separated the two germline ends. The CDR3 loop spans 11 amino acids. The CDR3 loop is CASSSFREQFF. The CDR3 DNA reads as TGTGCCAGCAGTTCCTTCCGGGAGCAGTTCTTC.